This is a list of T cell receptor beta chains from one sample in a study of technical replicates of blood from a few donors. Clones were sequenced by immunoSEQ multiplex PCR, and TCRdb holds only the in-frame ones, with some missing. The sample has more than 65,000 clones, 92% seen once. The source material was T cells isolated from PBMCs. These receptor sequences come from a human donor in good health. The conserved cysteine and the conserved F or W are not part of the CDR3 here.

J	V	CDR3
TRBJ2-7	TRBV5-1	ASSLGLADEQY
TRBJ2-6	TRBV6-1	ASSESDSGANVLT
TRBJ1-4	TRBV19	ASSIQGDSNEKLF
TRBJ2-1	TRBV9	ASSVTGVSYNEQF
TRBJ1-5	TRBV5-1	ASSPGQGIQPQH
TRBJ2-7	TRBV28	ASSLVAGEGRSYEQY
TRBJ2-7	TRBV25-1	ASSAPNEQY
TRBJ1-2	TRBV6-1	ASTEGGPGKGYT
TRBJ2-7	TRBV4-2	ASRRTSMNEQY
TRBJ2-3	TRBV5-1	ASSLGTSGTDTQY
TRBJ2-1	TRBV27	ASSPLAGGRNEQF
TRBJ1-1	TRBV28	ASSLGTPPSEAF
TRBJ1-4	TRBV18	ASSNNRGYNEKLF
TRBJ1-1	TRBV6-1	ASSEAGGAF
TRBJ1-4	TRBV12-5	ASGLGQPNEKLF
TRBJ2-2	TRBV10-3	AIRGQGRETGELF
TRBJ2-7	TRBV5-1	ASSLGGSASYEQY
TRBJ2-7	TRBV4-1	ASRIAGGPVYEQY
TRBJ2-2	TRBV9	ASSARTSGGNNHGELF
TRBJ2-7	TRBV10-3	AISSGTEGYEQY
TRBJ1-5	TRBV7-6	ASSLALTGEDNSNQPQH
TRBJ1-2	TRBV27	ASSAVGTGGDYGYT
TRBJ2-1	TRBV15	ATSRDRGNEQF
TRBJ1-1	TRBV27	ASSLWTGMNTEAF
TRBJ2-7	TRBV5-1	ASSFDPGQAYEQY
TRBJ2-3	TRBV12-5	ASGLGTDLSTDTQY
TRBJ2-1	TRBV9	ASTPTGTSGYNEQF
TRBJ2-1	TRBV13	ASSLGGSSYNEQF
TRBJ2-2	TRBV28	ASSLGRGTNTGELF
TRBJ2-3	TRBV9	ASSSGLSTDTQY
TRBJ1-4	TRBV5-6	ASSLRKGVTEKLF
TRBJ2-2	TRBV9	ASSVGGLGFGELF
TRBJ2-3	TRBV19	ASRLETITDTQY
TRBJ2-7	TRBV9	ASSSSRSREQY
TRBJ2-4	TRBV28	ASSLQGVKNIQY
TRBJ2-2	TRBV4-3	ASSLGQGPNTGELF